The rows below give T cell receptor beta chains drawn from one sample of a study of cytotoxic CD8 clonotypes in ibrutinib-treated CLL. Using immunoSEQ multiplex PCR, the repertoire was profiled, and TCRdb retains in-frame clones only, with some absent. The sample includes just over 65,000 clones, under 70% of them seen just once. This material consisted of PBMCs, taken after 12 months of ibrutinib treatment. The origin of the receptors is a human donor with chronic lymphocytic leukemia. CDR3s include the opening cysteine and the closing phenylalanine or tryptophan. D genes are given only for firm matches. Some rows mark clone size as missing; the rest say once, few, many or name a class of expanded clone.

D gene: NA
V gene: TRBV6-5
J gene: TRBJ1-5
clone size: NA
CDR3 DNA: TGTGCCAGCAGTTACTCGGGACGGATCAATCAGCCCCAGCATTTT
CDR3 protein: CASSYSGRINQPQHF

D gene: NA
V gene: TRBV5-1
J gene: TRBJ1-2
clone size: NA
CDR3 DNA: TGCGCCAGCAGCGGAGGGACGGCGAGAGGGCTCCATGGCTACACCTTC
CDR3 protein: CASSGGTARGLHGYTF

D gene: NA
V gene: TRBV5-1
J gene: TRBJ1-4
clone size: few
CDR3 DNA: TGCGCCAGCAGCGCCGGAGGAGGGGATGAAAAACTGTTTTTT
CDR3 protein: CASSAGGGDEKLFF

D gene: TRBD2
V gene: TRBV7-8
J gene: TRBJ2-5
clone size: once
CDR3 DNA: TGTGCCAGCAGCTCCGTGGGAGCGGGGGAGTACTTC
CDR3 protein: CASSSVGAGEYF

D gene: NA
V gene: TRBV2
J gene: TRBJ2-7
clone size: few
CDR3 DNA: TGTGCCAGCAAACGGGACGGAGGGGAGCAGTACTTC
CDR3 protein: CASKRDGGEQYF

D gene: TRBD2
V gene: TRBV9
J gene: TRBJ2-3
clone size: NA
CDR3 DNA: TGTGCCAGCAGCGTAGAAGGGCTAGCGGGGGGTACGCAGTATTTT
CDR3 protein: CASSVEGLAGGTQYF

D gene: NA
V gene: TRBV11-3
J gene: TRBJ2-1
clone size: NA
CDR3 DNA: TGTGCCAGCAGCCTTAGCCGGGCCAGGGGCGGTCGAGGGGTCAATGAGCAGTTCTTC
CDR3 protein: CASSLSRARGGRGVNEQFF

D gene: TRBD1
V gene: TRBV7-2
J gene: TRBJ1-2
clone size: few
CDR3 DNA: TGTGCCAGCAGCTTATCTCAGGGGGTCGGCTACACCTTC
CDR3 protein: CASSLSQGVGYTF

D gene: TRBD1
V gene: TRBV2
J gene: TRBJ1-1
clone size: NA
CDR3 DNA: TGTGCCAGCAGTCCAGGGACAGGAATGGCTGAAGCTTTCTTT
CDR3 protein: CASSPGTGMAEAFF

D gene: TRBD2
V gene: TRBV7-2
J gene: TRBJ2-7
clone size: NA
CDR3 DNA: TGTGCCAGCAGCCCAGACCGGGGGGTTCGGTACGAGCAGTACTTC
CDR3 protein: CASSPDRGVRYEQYF

D gene: TRBD1
V gene: TRBV7-9
J gene: TRBJ2-5
clone size: NA
CDR3 DNA: TGTGCCAGCAGCATACGGACAGGAGAGACCCAGTACTTC
CDR3 protein: CASSIRTGETQYF

D gene: NA
V gene: TRBV6-5
J gene: TRBJ1-1
clone size: NA
CDR3 DNA: TGTGCCAGCAGTTACTCAGAGAACACTGAAGCTTTCTTT
CDR3 protein: CASSYSENTEAFF

D gene: NA
V gene: TRBV5-1
J gene: TRBJ1-2
clone size: NA
CDR3 DNA: TGCGCCAGCAGCTGGGATGGTGGGCACTATGGCTACACCTTC
CDR3 protein: CASSWDGGHYGYTF

D gene: NA
V gene: TRBV23-1
J gene: TRBJ1-4
clone size: NA
CDR3 DNA: TGCGCCAGCAGTCACGAGGCGAATGAAAAACTGTTTTTT
CDR3 protein: CASSHEANEKLFF

D gene: TRBD2
V gene: TRBV19
J gene: TRBJ2-3
clone size: once
CDR3 DNA: TGTGCCAGTAGTATACGGGGACTAGCGGGGATGGGAGATACGCAGTATTTT
CDR3 protein: CASSIRGLAGMGDTQYF

D gene: NA
V gene: TRBV7-2
J gene: TRBJ2-2
clone size: NA
CDR3 DNA: TGTGCCAGCAGCTTACCATCAGGGTTGTACGGGGAGCTGTTTTTT
CDR3 protein: CASSLPSGLYGELFF

D gene: NA
V gene: TRBV6-6
J gene: TRBJ1-1
clone size: NA
CDR3 DNA: TGTGCCAGCACGGGGGCGCCTCGGGACACTGAAGCTTTCTTT
CDR3 protein: CASTGAPRDTEAFF

D gene: NA
V gene: TRBV7-8
J gene: TRBJ1-5
clone size: NA
CDR3 DNA: TGTGCCAGCAGCCCTGGTCATAGCAATCAGCCCCAGCATTTT
CDR3 protein: CASSPGHSNQPQHF

D gene: NA
V gene: TRBV4-3
J gene: TRBJ1-2
clone size: NA
CDR3 DNA: TGCGCCAGCAGCCAAGCCAGGGCAAACTATGGCTACACCTTC
CDR3 protein: CASSQARANYGYTF

D gene: NA
V gene: TRBV7-3
J gene: TRBJ2-3
clone size: NA
CDR3 DNA: TGTGCCAGCAGCCCAGGTCCGGGACACCACTTTCTAGGAGATACGCAGTATTTT
CDR3 protein: CASSPGPGHHFLGDTQYF

D gene: NA
V gene: TRBV19
J gene: TRBJ1-1
clone size: NA
CDR3 DNA: TGTGCCAGTAGAAGGGCCCAACGATTCGCTGAAGCTTTCTTT
CDR3 protein: CASRRAQRFAEAFF

D gene: TRBD1
V gene: TRBV5-5
J gene: TRBJ2-1
clone size: once
CDR3 DNA: TGTGCCAGCACCCCCGGGACAGGGTTCAATGAGCAGTTCTTC
CDR3 protein: CASTPGTGFNEQFF

D gene: TRBD1
V gene: TRBV2
J gene: TRBJ1-4
clone size: few
CDR3 DNA: TGTGCCAGTGAAACAGGGGGTCGGGGTAATGAAAAACTGTTTTTT
CDR3 protein: CASETGGRGNEKLFF

D gene: TRBD2
V gene: TRBV18
J gene: TRBJ2-3
clone size: NA
CDR3 DNA: TGTGCCAGCTCACCATTAACACTAGCGGGGGGGCCCACAGATACGCAGTATTTT
CDR3 protein: CASSPLTLAGGPTDTQYF

D gene: NA
V gene: TRBV4-1
J gene: TRBJ1-1
clone size: NA
CDR3 DNA: TGCGCCAGCAGCCAAGAGGGGGTAGTGACTGAAGCTTTCTTT
CDR3 protein: CASSQEGVVTEAFF

D gene: NA
V gene: TRBV5-4
J gene: TRBJ2-7
clone size: few
CDR3 DNA: TGTGCCAGCAGCTTGAAGACCGTGAGCTCCTACGAGCAGTACTTC
CDR3 protein: CASSLKTVSSYEQYF

D gene: NA
V gene: TRBV6-1
J gene: TRBJ1-2
clone size: few
CDR3 DNA: TGTGCCAGCAGTGATTCCCTCGACTATGGCTACACCTTC
CDR3 protein: CASSDSLDYGYTF

D gene: TRBD1
V gene: TRBV6-5
J gene: TRBJ1-5
clone size: NA
CDR3 DNA: TGTGCCAGCAGTTTGGGGACAGGGGACGGTAATCAGCCCCAGCATTTT
CDR3 protein: CASSLGTGDGNQPQHF

D gene: NA
V gene: TRBV5-1
J gene: TRBJ1-2
clone size: few
CDR3 DNA: TGCGCCAGCAGCTTGGCCGATAGGGATGGCTACACCTTC
CDR3 protein: CASSLADRDGYTF

D gene: TRBD1
V gene: TRBV7-6
J gene: TRBJ2-7
clone size: NA
CDR3 DNA: TGTGCCAGCAGCTTAGACAGGGGGGTCCGCGAGCAGTACTTC
CDR3 protein: CASSLDRGVREQYF

D gene: NA
V gene: TRBV11-2
J gene: TRBJ1-6
clone size: NA
CDR3 DNA: TGTGCCAGCAGCTTGTGGGATAGGGATTCACCCCTCCACTTT
CDR3 protein: CASSLWDRDSPLHF

D gene: NA
V gene: TRBV6-5
J gene: TRBJ2-7
clone size: few
CDR3 DNA: TGTGCCAGCAGACCCCGAGGTACCAGTTCCTACGAGCAGTACTTC
CDR3 protein: CASRPRGTSSYEQYF

D gene: NA
V gene: TRBV5-4
J gene: TRBJ1-2
clone size: NA
CDR3 DNA: TGTGCCAGCAGCTTGTTGGGGAAGGGGATTAACTATGGCTACACCTTC
CDR3 protein: CASSLLGKGINYGYTF

D gene: NA
V gene: TRBV5-1
J gene: TRBJ1-5
clone size: few
CDR3 DNA: TGCGCCAGCAGCTTGGGAGGGCAGGGAAATCAGCCCCAGCATTTT
CDR3 protein: CASSLGGQGNQPQHF

D gene: TRBD2
V gene: TRBV11-2
J gene: TRBJ2-7
clone size: NA
CDR3 DNA: TGTGCCAGCAGCTTAGGCCGGGACTACCGATACGAGCAGTACTTC
CDR3 protein: CASSLGRDYRYEQYF

D gene: TRBD1
V gene: TRBV5-1
J gene: TRBJ1-2
clone size: NA
CDR3 DNA: TGCGCCAGCAGCTTAGACAGGGACCGCTATGGCTACACCTTC
CDR3 protein: CASSLDRDRYGYTF

D gene: NA
V gene: TRBV2
J gene: TRBJ2-1
clone size: few
CDR3 DNA: TGTGCCAGCCGCTACTACAATGAGCAGTTCTTC
CDR3 protein: CASRYYNEQFF

D gene: NA
V gene: TRBV4-3
J gene: TRBJ2-3
clone size: NA
CDR3 DNA: TGCGCCAGCAGCCAAGTTCCGAGATCAGATACGCAGTATTTT
CDR3 protein: CASSQVPRSDTQYF

D gene: TRBD1
V gene: TRBV4-1
J gene: TRBJ2-6
clone size: once
CDR3 DNA: TGCGCCAGCAGCCAAGGTCACAGGGGCCGCCGCTCTGGGGCCAACGTCCTGACTTTC
CDR3 protein: CASSQGHRGRRSGANVLTF

D gene: NA
V gene: TRBV6-6
J gene: TRBJ2-5
clone size: NA
CDR3 DNA: TGTGCCAGCAGGTCAGGGACCCAGTACTTC
CDR3 protein: CASRSGTQYF

D gene: NA
V gene: TRBV5-1
J gene: TRBJ2-5
clone size: NA
CDR3 DNA: TGCGCCAGCAGTCCCCGGGACACACAAGAGACCCAGTACTTC
CDR3 protein: CASSPRDTQETQYF

D gene: NA
V gene: TRBV30
J gene: TRBJ1-1
clone size: NA
CDR3 DNA: TGTGCCTGGAGTTCGAGCATCAGTGGACAGTTGGGGGCCCCGGGGACTGAAGCTTTCTTT
CDR3 protein: CAWSSSISGQLGAPGTEAFF

D gene: TRBD1
V gene: TRBV19
J gene: TRBJ1-2
clone size: once
CDR3 DNA: TGTGCCAGTAGTATAATTCATACAGGGGTGAACTATGGCTACACCTTC
CDR3 protein: CASSIIHTGVNYGYTF

D gene: NA
V gene: TRBV30
J gene: TRBJ1-5
clone size: NA
CDR3 DNA: TGTGCCTGGGCCGAAGGGTCTTCTCTAAATCAGCCCCAGCATTTT
CDR3 protein: CAWAEGSSLNQPQHF

D gene: NA
V gene: TRBV15
J gene: TRBJ1-2
clone size: NA
CDR3 DNA: TGTGCCACCAGCAGAGCACCTGGGGGGTCGGATGGCTACACCTTC
CDR3 protein: CATSRAPGGSDGYTF

D gene: TRBD1
V gene: TRBV27
J gene: TRBJ1-1
clone size: NA
CDR3 DNA: TGTGCCAGCAGTCATCGGACAGGGGCAGGCGCTGAAGCTTTCTTT
CDR3 protein: CASSHRTGAGAEAFF

D gene: NA
V gene: TRBV13
J gene: TRBJ2-7
clone size: few
CDR3 DNA: TGTGCCAGCAGCTTGGGGTACGAGCAGTACTTC
CDR3 protein: CASSLGYEQYF

D gene: TRBD1
V gene: TRBV7-9
J gene: TRBJ2-7
clone size: NA
CDR3 DNA: TGTGCCAGCAGCTTCGGGGACAGGGTCCACGAGCAGTACTTC
CDR3 protein: CASSFGDRVHEQYF

D gene: NA
V gene: TRBV20-1
J gene: TRBJ1-1
clone size: NA
CDR3 DNA: TGCAGTGCCAGGGCCAGGGACACTTTCTTT
CDR3 protein: CSARARDTFF

D gene: TRBD2
V gene: TRBV5-1
J gene: TRBJ2-2
clone size: NA
CDR3 DNA: TGCGCCAGCAGCCAGCCGACTAGCGGGGGAACCGGGGAGCTGTTTTTT
CDR3 protein: CASSQPTSGGTGELFF

D gene: NA
V gene: TRBV6-1
J gene: TRBJ2-7
clone size: NA
CDR3 DNA: TGTGCCAGTCAAGACGCCTTCCGATACGAGCAGTACTTC
CDR3 protein: CASQDAFRYEQYF

D gene: NA
V gene: TRBV18
J gene: TRBJ1-6
clone size: NA
CDR3 DNA: TGTGCCAGCTCACCACGCGACCCCTTCGAAAGCTCCTATAATTCACCCCTCCACTTT
CDR3 protein: CASSPRDPFESSYNSPLHF

D gene: TRBD1
V gene: TRBV27
J gene: TRBJ1-4
clone size: NA
CDR3 DNA: TGTGCCAGCAGTGCCCAGAGGACAGGGACTGAAAAACTGTTTTTT
CDR3 protein: CASSAQRTGTEKLFF

D gene: TRBD2
V gene: TRBV7-3
J gene: TRBJ2-5
clone size: NA
CDR3 DNA: TGTGCCAGCAGCCCCTCTCGGGGGGGTATTGGAGAGACCCAGTACTTC
CDR3 protein: CASSPSRGGIGETQYF